These T cell receptor beta chains were read from a single sample in a study of OX40 agonist ivuxolimab in advanced cancers. Data came from immunoSEQ multiplex PCR; TCRdb stores just in-frame clones and leaves some out. The sample has 16,000 or so clones; roughly 90% are singletons. This specimen consisted of CD4+ or CD8+ T cells sorted from blood, obtained in a trial of the OX40 agonist ivuxolimab. The receptors were sampled from an adult with an advanced solid tumor such as melanoma, head and neck, liver or kidney cancer. Both conserved end residues are part of each CDR3. Each record gives: clone size, V gene, D gene, J gene, CDR3 protein, CDR3 DNA. D genes are given only for firm matches. Size is omitted from some rows. Given values are once, few, many or a class for expanded clones.

abundance: -; v_gene: TRBV11-2; d_gene: TRBD1; j_gene: TRBJ1-4; CDR3aa: CASRPGQGAYEKLFF; CDR3nt: TGTGCCAGCAGACCTGGACAGGGGGCTTATGAAAAACTGTTTTTT
abundance: -; v_gene: TRBV7-9; d_gene: -; j_gene: TRBJ2-3; CDR3aa: CASSSRDEKGGTDTQYF; CDR3nt: TGTGCCAGCAGCAGCCGGGACGAGAAGGGAGGCACAGATACGCAGTATTTT
abundance: -; v_gene: TRBV29-1; d_gene: -; j_gene: TRBJ2-7; CDR3aa: CSVGGRRSKTYEQYF; CDR3nt: TGCAGCGTTGGGGGCCGACGCTCCAAGACCTACGAGCAGTACTTC
abundance: -; v_gene: TRBV5-1; d_gene: -; j_gene: TRBJ1-5; CDR3aa: CASSLGEGNQPQHF; CDR3nt: TGCGCCAGCAGCTTGGGGGAGGGGAATCAGCCCCAGCATTTT
abundance: -; v_gene: TRBV5-5; d_gene: -; j_gene: TRBJ2-2; CDR3aa: CASSLAWTRPNTGELFF; CDR3nt: TGTGCCAGCAGCCTGGCGTGGACACGGCCGAACACCGGGGAGCTGTTTTTT
abundance: -; v_gene: TRBV18; d_gene: TRBD2; j_gene: TRBJ2-7; CDR3aa: CASSPGGGRAYEQYF; CDR3nt: TGTGCCAGCTCACCAGGTGGCGGGAGGGCCTACGAGCAGTACTTC
abundance: -; v_gene: TRBV4-1; d_gene: TRBD2; j_gene: TRBJ2-3; CDR3aa: CASSQDPSGWTTDTQYF; CDR3nt: TGCGCCAGCAGCCAAGATCCTAGCGGGTGGACCACAGATACGCAGTATTTT
abundance: -; v_gene: TRBV18; d_gene: TRBD1; j_gene: TRBJ2-2; CDR3aa: CASSPPGGRNTGELFF; CDR3nt: TGTGCCAGCTCACCCCCAGGGGGTAGAAATACCGGGGAGCTGTTTTTT
abundance: -; v_gene: TRBV7-6; d_gene: -; j_gene: TRBJ2-3; CDR3aa: CASSVRASTDTQYF; CDR3nt: TGTGCCAGCAGCGTAAGGGCTAGCACAGATACGCAGTATTTT
abundance: -; v_gene: TRBV28; d_gene: TRBD2; j_gene: TRBJ2-7; CDR3aa: CASSLSGGGAYEQYF; CDR3nt: TGTGCCAGCAGTTTATCGGGAGGCGGAGCCTACGAGCAGTACTTC
abundance: -; v_gene: TRBV7-6; d_gene: TRBD1; j_gene: TRBJ2-7; CDR3aa: CASSHDRAYEQYF; CDR3nt: TGTGCCAGCAGCCACGACAGGGCGTACGAGCAGTACTTC
abundance: once; v_gene: TRBV7-9; d_gene: TRBD1; j_gene: TRBJ2-7; CDR3aa: CASSLVGQGVRYEQYF; CDR3nt: TGTGCCAGCAGCTTAGTCGGACAGGGAGTCAGGTACGAGCAGTACTTC
abundance: -; v_gene: TRBV6-5; d_gene: TRBD2; j_gene: TRBJ2-7; CDR3aa: CASSYNLRGTYEQYF; CDR3nt: TGTGCCAGCAGTTACAACTTGCGGGGGACCTACGAGCAGTACTTC
abundance: few; v_gene: TRBV29-1; d_gene: TRBD2; j_gene: TRBJ2-1; CDR3aa: CSFGTSGRIGQFF; CDR3nt: TGCAGCTTCGGGACTAGCGGGAGGATTGGGCAGTTCTTC
abundance: -; v_gene: TRBV2; d_gene: TRBD1; j_gene: TRBJ1-5; CDR3aa: CASSAGDRPQPQHF; CDR3nt: TGTGCCAGCAGCGCGGGGGACAGACCTCAGCCCCAGCATTTT
abundance: -; v_gene: TRBV5-3; d_gene: TRBD1; j_gene: TRBJ1-1; CDR3aa: CARSPWGQGAYTEAFF; CDR3nt: TGTGCCAGAAGCCCCTGGGGACAGGGGGCCTACACTGAAGCTTTCTTT
abundance: -; v_gene: TRBV5-1; d_gene: -; j_gene: TRBJ2-1; CDR3aa: CASSFRWEDEQFF; CDR3nt: TGCGCCAGCAGCTTCAGGTGGGAAGATGAGCAGTTCTTC
abundance: -; v_gene: TRBV27; d_gene: -; j_gene: TRBJ2-6; CDR3aa: CASSPLFSSGANVLTF; CDR3nt: TGTGCCAGCAGTCCCCTTTTCAGCTCTGGGGCCAACGTCCTGACTTTC
abundance: -; v_gene: TRBV7-2; d_gene: -; j_gene: TRBJ1-2; CDR3aa: CASSSGGRVGYGYTF; CDR3nt: TGTGCCAGCAGCTCGGGGGGCAGGGTTGGCTATGGCTACACCTTC
abundance: -; v_gene: TRBV11-2; d_gene: TRBD2; j_gene: TRBJ2-1; CDR3aa: CASRSRLAGAYNEQFF; CDR3nt: TGTGCCAGCAGAAGCCGACTAGCGGGGGCCTACAATGAGCAGTTCTTC
abundance: few; v_gene: TRBV6-1; d_gene: -; j_gene: TRBJ1-1; CDR3aa: CASSGGRSTEAFF; CDR3nt: TGTGCCAGCAGTGGAGGCAGGTCCACTGAAGCTTTCTTT
abundance: -; v_gene: TRBV4-1; d_gene: TRBD2; j_gene: TRBJ2-7; CDR3aa: CASSQSTSGSYEQYF; CDR3nt: TGCGCCAGCAGCCAGTCGACTAGCGGGAGCTACGAGCAGTACTTC
abundance: few; v_gene: TRBV19; d_gene: -; j_gene: TRBJ2-2; CDR3aa: CASNELGDTGELFF; CDR3nt: TGTGCCAGTAATGAGTTGGGGGACACCGGGGAGCTGTTTTTT
abundance: -; v_gene: TRBV28; d_gene: -; j_gene: TRBJ1-5; CDR3aa: CATTLVGGNQSQHF; CDR3nt: TGTGCCACCACCTTAGTCGGGGGCAATCAGTCCCAGCATTTT
abundance: -; v_gene: TRBV14; d_gene: -; j_gene: TRBJ2-1; CDR3aa: CASSQGTHRGRGINEQFF; CDR3nt: TGTGCCAGCAGCCAAGGAACCCACCGGGGGCGCGGAATCAATGAGCAGTTCTTC
abundance: -; v_gene: TRBV30; d_gene: -; j_gene: TRBJ2-1; CDR3aa: CAWSTSVNEQFF; CDR3nt: TGTGCCTGGAGTACGAGCGTCAATGAGCAGTTCTTC
abundance: -; v_gene: TRBV15; d_gene: -; j_gene: TRBJ2-2; CDR3aa: CATSRKNTGELFF; CDR3nt: TGTGCCACCAGCAGAAAGAACACCGGGGAGCTGTTTTTT
abundance: -; v_gene: TRBV28; d_gene: TRBD2; j_gene: TRBJ2-5; CDR3aa: CASSSSLAAHGAQYF; CDR3nt: TGTGCCAGCAGTTCTAGCCTAGCGGCCCACGGGGCCCAGTACTTC
abundance: -; v_gene: TRBV19; d_gene: TRBD2; j_gene: TRBJ2-1; CDR3aa: CASSTRTSGNDEQFF; CDR3nt: TGTGCCAGTAGTACCCGGACTAGCGGGAACGATGAGCAGTTCTTC
abundance: -; v_gene: TRBV7-2; d_gene: -; j_gene: TRBJ1-6; CDR3aa: CASSVSSGFLNSPLHF; CDR3nt: TGTGCCAGCAGCGTCTCGTCAGGGTTCCTTAATTCACCCCTCCACTTT
abundance: -; v_gene: TRBV19; d_gene: -; j_gene: TRBJ2-1; CDR3aa: CASSQGREGNEQFF; CDR3nt: TGTGCCAGTAGTCAGGGCAGGGAAGGCAATGAGCAGTTCTTC
abundance: once; v_gene: TRBV4-2; d_gene: -; j_gene: TRBJ2-3; CDR3aa: CASSQGLADTQYF; CDR3nt: TGTGCCAGCAGCCAGGGACTGGCAGATACGCAGTATTTT
abundance: -; v_gene: TRBV28; d_gene: -; j_gene: TRBJ1-2; CDR3aa: CASSFKGEWGYTF; CDR3nt: TGTGCCAGCAGTTTTAAGGGGGAATGGGGCTACACCTTC
abundance: -; v_gene: TRBV5-4; d_gene: -; j_gene: TRBJ1-3; CDR3aa: CASSLVGPSGNTIYF; CDR3nt: TGTGCCAGCAGCTTGGTGGGGCCCTCTGGAAACACCATATATTTT
abundance: -; v_gene: TRBV7-2; d_gene: TRBD1; j_gene: TRBJ1-5; CDR3aa: CASSPGQTSNQPQHF; CDR3nt: TGTGCCAGCAGCCCGGGACAGACTAGCAATCAGCCCCAGCATTTT
abundance: -; v_gene: TRBV27; d_gene: -; j_gene: TRBJ2-1; CDR3aa: CASRYGLSENNEQFF; CDR3nt: TGTGCCAGCAGGTACGGTCTTTCCGAAAACAATGAGCAGTTCTTC
abundance: -; v_gene: TRBV28; d_gene: -; j_gene: TRBJ2-6; CDR3aa: CASSLQVAGSSGANVLTF; CDR3nt: TGTGCCAGCAGTCTCCAAGTGGCGGGTTCCTCTGGGGCCAACGTCCTGACTTTC
abundance: -; v_gene: TRBV10-3; d_gene: TRBD1; j_gene: TRBJ2-5; CDR3aa: CAISSTGTMETQYF; CDR3nt: TGTGCCATCAGCTCGACAGGGACAATGGAGACCCAGTACTTC
abundance: -; v_gene: TRBV29-1; d_gene: TRBD2; j_gene: TRBJ2-3; CDR3aa: CSVGASGDTQYF; CDR3nt: TGCAGCGTTGGGGCTAGCGGGGATACGCAGTATTTT
abundance: -; v_gene: TRBV9; d_gene: -; j_gene: TRBJ2-1; CDR3aa: CASTVTGAAYNEQFF; CDR3nt: TGTGCCAGCACGGTTACGGGAGCCGCCTACAATGAGCAGTTCTTC
abundance: -; v_gene: TRBV18; d_gene: -; j_gene: TRBJ1-1; CDR3aa: CASSPPAGYTEAFF; CDR3nt: TGTGCCAGCTCACCACCGGCGGGGTACACTGAAGCTTTCTTT
abundance: -; v_gene: TRBV7-3; d_gene: -; j_gene: TRBJ2-6; CDR3aa: CASSLPPGRESSGANVLTF; CDR3nt: TGTGCCAGCAGCTTACCTCCGGGACGGGAAAGCTCTGGGGCCAACGTCCTGACTTTC
abundance: once; v_gene: TRBV11-2; d_gene: -; j_gene: TRBJ2-5; CDR3aa: CASSLDASSGETQYF; CDR3nt: TGTGCCAGCAGCTTAGATGCAAGCTCGGGGGAGACCCAGTACTTC
abundance: -; v_gene: TRBV28; d_gene: -; j_gene: TRBJ1-4; CDR3aa: CASSLLGSTNEKLFF; CDR3nt: TGTGCCAGCAGTTTGCTAGGCAGTACTAATGAAAAACTGTTTTTT
abundance: -; v_gene: TRBV29-1; d_gene: -; j_gene: TRBJ2-7; CDR3aa: CSVEESYEQYF; CDR3nt: TGCAGCGTTGAAGAGTCCTACGAGCAGTACTTC
abundance: -; v_gene: TRBV5-5; d_gene: -; j_gene: TRBJ1-4; CDR3aa: CASSLYRSNEKLFF; CDR3nt: TGTGCCAGCAGCTTGTACCGATCTAATGAAAAACTGTTTTTT
abundance: -; v_gene: TRBV14; d_gene: -; j_gene: TRBJ2-1; CDR3aa: CASSHLSLRGAGAYNEQFF; CDR3nt: TGTGCCAGCAGCCACCTATCCCTAAGGGGGGCGGGAGCCTACAATGAGCAGTTCTTC
abundance: few; v_gene: TRBV7-9; d_gene: -; j_gene: TRBJ1-2; CDR3aa: CASSPISGPNGYTF; CDR3nt: TGTGCCAGCAGTCCAATTTCAGGACCCAATGGCTACACCTTC
abundance: -; v_gene: TRBV5-1; d_gene: TRBD1; j_gene: TRBJ2-1; CDR3aa: CASSLAGTGGDEQFF; CDR3nt: TGCGCCAGCAGCTTGGCCGGGACAGGGGGCGATGAGCAGTTCTTC